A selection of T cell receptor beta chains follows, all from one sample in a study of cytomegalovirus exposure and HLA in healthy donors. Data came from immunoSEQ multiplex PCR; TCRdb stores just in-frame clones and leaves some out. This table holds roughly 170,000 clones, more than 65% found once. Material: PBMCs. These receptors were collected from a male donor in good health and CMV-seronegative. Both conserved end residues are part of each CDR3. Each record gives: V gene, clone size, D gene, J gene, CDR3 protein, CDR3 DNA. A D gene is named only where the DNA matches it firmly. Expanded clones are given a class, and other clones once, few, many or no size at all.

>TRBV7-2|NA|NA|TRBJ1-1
CASSLAPGQNTEAFF
TGTGCCAGCAGCTTAGCCCCGGGACAGAACACTGAAGCTTTCTTT
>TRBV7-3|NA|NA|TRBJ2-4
CASSLDGLAKNIQYF
TGTGCCAGCAGCTTAGACGGACTAGCCAAAAACATTCAGTACTTC
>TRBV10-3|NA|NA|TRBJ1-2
CAISRREGYTF
TGTGCCATCAGCCGTCGGGAGGGCTACACCTTC
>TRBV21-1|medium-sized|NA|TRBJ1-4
CASSKGRTGIEKLFF
TGTGCCAGCAGCAAAGGTCGGACAGGGATTGAAAAACTGTTTTTT
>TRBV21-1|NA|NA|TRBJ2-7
CASSKRGGAGEQYF
TGTGCCAGCAGCAAACGAGGGGGCGCGGGCGAGCAGTACTTC
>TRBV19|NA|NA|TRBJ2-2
CASNGGTNTGELFF
TGTGCCAGTAACGGGGGAACGAACACCGGGGAGCTGTTTTTT
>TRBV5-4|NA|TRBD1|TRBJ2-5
CASSRRQGQETQYF
TGTGCCAGCAGCCGCAGACAGGGACAAGAGACCCAGTACTTC
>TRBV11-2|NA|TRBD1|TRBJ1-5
CASSLAAGTASEPQHF
TGTGCCAGCAGCTTAGCCGCCGGGACAGCGTCGGAACCCCAGCATTTT
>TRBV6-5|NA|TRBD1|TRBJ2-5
CASSYTGTGVWETQYF
TGTGCCAGCAGTTACACCGGGACAGGGGTTTGGGAGACCCAGTACTTC
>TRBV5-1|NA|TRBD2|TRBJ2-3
CASTRLAGGVTDTQYF
TGCGCCAGCACCCGACTAGCGGGGGGGGTCACAGATACGCAGTATTTT
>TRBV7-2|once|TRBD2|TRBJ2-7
CASSLVGTSGTKTYEQYF
TGTGCCAGCAGCCTAGTGGGGACTAGCGGGACGAAAACCTACGAGCAGTACTTC
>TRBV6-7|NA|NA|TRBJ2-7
CASSYCEYEQYF
TGTGCCAGCAGTTACTGTGAGTACGAGCAGTACTTC
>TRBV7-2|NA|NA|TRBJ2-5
CASSFWRDQETQYF
TGTGCCAGCAGCTTTTGGAGAGACCAAGAGACCCAGTACTTC
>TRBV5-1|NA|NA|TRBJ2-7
CASRLAILINEQYF
TGCGCCAGCAGGCTAGCTATACTAATTAACGAGCAGTACTTC
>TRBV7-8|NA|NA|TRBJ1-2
CASSLQRVNYGYTF
TGTGCCAGCAGCCTACAGAGGGTGAACTATGGCTACACCTTC
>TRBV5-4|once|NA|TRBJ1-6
CASSLDRVSNSPLHF
TGTGCCAGCAGCTTGGATCGGGTCTCAAATTCACCCCTCCACTTT
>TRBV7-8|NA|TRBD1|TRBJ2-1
CASSSQGGFSNEQFF
TGTGCCAGCAGCTCACAGGGGGGTTTTTCCAATGAGCAGTTCTTC
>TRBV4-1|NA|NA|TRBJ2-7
CASSHGLRLNSYEQYF
TGCGCCAGCAGCCACGGACTGCGCTTAAACTCCTACGAGCAGTACTTC
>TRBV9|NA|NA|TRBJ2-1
CASSPQTRFEQFF
TGTGCCAGCAGCCCCCAAACGCGGTTCGAGCAGTTCTTC
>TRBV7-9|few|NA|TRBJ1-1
CASSLRGPEAFF
TGTGCCAGCAGCTTAAGGGGCCCAGAAGCTTTCTTT
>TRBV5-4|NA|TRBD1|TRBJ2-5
CASSPGQGAETQYF
TGTGCCAGCAGCCCCGGACAGGGGGCTGAGACCCAGTACTTC
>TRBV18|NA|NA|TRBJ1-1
CASSPSREAEAFF
TGTGCCAGCTCACCAAGCAGGGAGGCTGAAGCTTTCTTT
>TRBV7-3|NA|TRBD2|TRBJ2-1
CASSLRAGTSGSNEQFF
TGTGCCAGCAGCTTAAGGGCGGGAACTAGCGGGAGTAATGAGCAGTTCTTC
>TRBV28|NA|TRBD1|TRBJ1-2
CASTAGGYGYTF
TGTGCCAGCACGGCAGGGGGCTATGGCTACACCTTC
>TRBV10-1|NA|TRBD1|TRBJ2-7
CASSPAGTGGDEQYF
TGCGCCAGCAGTCCCGCCGGGACAGGGGGCGACGAGCAGTACTTC
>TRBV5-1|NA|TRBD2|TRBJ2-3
CASSSAGGTDTQYF
TGCGCCAGCAGCTCAGCGGGGGGGACAGATACGCAGTATTTT
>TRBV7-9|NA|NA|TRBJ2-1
CASSLGGEYNEQFF
TGTGCCAGCAGCTTAGGTGGAGAATACAATGAGCAGTTCTTC
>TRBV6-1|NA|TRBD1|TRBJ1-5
CASSGRGTGGWSNQPQHF
TGTGCCAGCAGTGGCCGGGGGACAGGGGGCTGGAGCAATCAGCCCCAGCATTTT
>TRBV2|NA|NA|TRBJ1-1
CASTPQDSRGTEAFF
TGTGCCAGCACCCCTCAGGACAGCAGAGGGACTGAAGCTTTCTTT
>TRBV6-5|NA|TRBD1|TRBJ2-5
CASSSPTGGAVTQYF
TGTGCCAGCAGTTCCCCGACAGGGGGTGCCGTGACCCAGTACTTC
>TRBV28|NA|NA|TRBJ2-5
CASSLTGSETQYF
TGTGCCAGCAGTTTAACCGGGAGTGAGACCCAGTACTTC
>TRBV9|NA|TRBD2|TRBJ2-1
CASSPRLAGGSNEQFF
TGTGCCAGCAGCCCCCGGCTAGCGGGAGGTTCCAATGAGCAGTTCTTC
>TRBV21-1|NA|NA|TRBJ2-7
CASSKGGTSYEQYF
TGTGCCAGCAGCAAAGGCGGGACCTCCTACGAGCAGTACTTC
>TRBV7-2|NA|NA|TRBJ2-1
CASSPAGFHEQFF
TGTGCCAGCAGCCCCGCAGGGTTCCATGAGCAGTTCTTC
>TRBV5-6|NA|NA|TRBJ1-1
CASSLAPRVVTEAFF
TGTGCCAGCAGCTTGGCACCCCGAGTTGTGACTGAAGCTTTCTTT
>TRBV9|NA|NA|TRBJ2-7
CASSVEPLSLQQYF
TGTGCCAGCAGCGTAGAGCCCCTGTCCCTCCAGCAGTACTTC
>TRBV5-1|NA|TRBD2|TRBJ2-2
CASSLGTSGSTGELFF
TGCGCCAGCAGCTTGGGGACTAGCGGGAGTACCGGGGAGCTGTTTTTT
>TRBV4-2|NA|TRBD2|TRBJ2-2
CASSPTSGGTGELFF
TGTGCCAGCAGCCCCACTAGCGGGGGCACCGGGGAGCTGTTTTTT